Below, 15 T cell receptor beta chains from the same sample are listed, as sequenced in a study of beta chain features in type 1 diabetes. The entirety of the isolated RNA underwent reverse transcription, so expressed TCRB transcripts were sequenced. Profiling relied on immunoSEQ multiplex PCR, and the TCRdb table lists in-frame clones only, not all of them. Among hundreds of thousands of clones, around 15% were seen once, and the ten largest hold about 6.7%. What was sequenced was central memory CD4+ T cells from blood. These receptors were collected from a man younger than 45 in good health.

This clone was seen only a few times. The chain is built from TRBV5-6 and TRBJ2-4, with D possibly matching TRBD2 (6 bases). The V end lost 1 base, the J end lost 15 bases, and 14 bases lay between the germline ends. The germline CDR1 and CDR2 sequences are SGHDT and YYEEEE. The CDR3 consists of 12 residues. The CDR3 DNA reads as TGTGCCAGCAGCTTGAGGGGACCGGGACTGTACTTC. Translating it yields CASSLRGPGLYF.

This clone has just a few counts. This chain links TRBV4-3 with TRBJ2-2; D gene unclear. This CDR3 spans 16 amino acids. V lost 0 bases and J lost 5, with 13 bases in between. The germline V gene encodes CDR1 LGHNA and CDR2 YSLEER. CDR3 nucleotides: TGCGCCAGCAGCCAAGATTCGGGCGGTCAGACCGGGGAGCTGTTTTTT. Residues: CASSQDSGGQTGELFF.

The V gene is TRBV7-2, the J gene TRBJ1-5; TRBD1 aligns across 10 bases. Trimming removed 5 bases from V and 5 bases from J; junction bases left unmatched: 6. From germline, CDR1 is SGHTA and CDR2 FQGNSA. The CDR3 loop spans 15 amino acids. The CDR3 coding sequence is TGTGCCAGCAGCCTGACAGGGACAGGGGATCAGCCCCAGCATTTT. Residues: CASSLTGTGDQPQHF.

This clone has a count of ten or more. The chain has TRBV5-1 and TRBJ1-1, with D uncertain. The CDR3 extends over 12 amino acids. Germline V gene sequence: CDR1 SGHRS, CDR2 YFSETQ. The V end lost 4 bases, the J end lost 6 bases, and 10 bases lay between the germline ends. CDR3 in DNA: TGCGCCAGCAGCAATCCGGGCGCTGAAGCTTTCTTT. Protein: CASSNPGAEAFF.

On this clone itself: In the same sample, other DNA sequences code for this CDR3. The V call is TRBV10-3, the J call TRBJ2-3, with D perhaps matching TRBD1 or TRBD2 (5 bases each). The CDR3 covers 14 residues. Trimming took 0 bases from V and 3 from J, leaving 7 bases between them. Per germline, CDR1 ENHRY and CDR2 SYGVKD. DNA of the CDR3: TGTGCCATCAGTGAGTCTGAGGGGACAGATACGCAGTATTTT. It encodes CAISESEGTDTQYF.

The V gene is TRBV5-5, the J gene TRBJ2-2; TRBD2 agrees at 9 bases. Losses at the gene ends were 3 bases for V and 1 base for J; bases not matched to a gene: 4. In germline, CDR1 is SGHKS, CDR2 YYEKEE (reference sequence). This CDR3 is 16 amino acids long. The CDR3 spells CASSSGLAQNTGELFF. The CDR3 DNA reads TGTGCCAGCAGCTCCGGACTAGCGCAGAACACCGGGGAGCTGTTTTTT.

This clone was recorded once. The rearrangement links TRBV11-2 to TRBJ2-7; D remains ambiguous. CDR3 size: 15 residues. Germline V gene sequence: CDR1 SGHAT, CDR2 FQNNGV. The germline V and J ends were trimmed by 0 bases and 0 bases, with 9 bases remaining between them. The DNA for the CDR3 is TGTGCCAGCAGCTTAGATCTGACATCCTCCTACGAGCAGTACTTC. Protein product: CASSLDLTSSYEQYF.

This clone was counted a few times. The V call is TRBV6-6, the J call TRBJ2-7; D perhaps matches TRBD2 (7 bases). In germline, CDR1 is MNHNY, CDR2 SVGAGI (reference sequence). The CDR3 runs 13 residues. V was cut by 7 bases and J by 4 bases, with 14 bases left in between. The CDR3 DNA follows: TGTGCCAGCACTGGGGAGGGGGTGTACGAGCAGTACTTC. Amino acid sequence: CASTGEGVYEQYF.

This clone was seen only a few times. The rearrangement uses TRBV27 and TRBJ1-5; possibly TRBD1 for D (5 bases). V lost 5 bases, J lost 0 bases, and 26 bases lay in between. Germline CDR1 MNHEY, CDR2 SMNVEV (reference sequence). This CDR3 has 20 amino acids. This chain's CDR3 is CASSPKGGSGELYSNQPQHF. The CDR3 coding sequence is TGTGCCAGCAGTCCAAAGGGCGGCTCGGGGGAGCTCTATAGCAATCAGCCCCAGCATTTT.

This clone was found a few times. The chain's CDR3 is CASSQAEGTEAFF. DNA for the CDR3: TGTGCCAGCAGCCAAGCAGAGGGAACTGAAGCTTTCTTT. V is TRBV14 and J is TRBJ1-1, with D hard to call. The CDR3 runs 13 residues. Germline CDR1 and CDR2: SGHDN and FVKESK. Trimming took 1 base from V and 5 from J, leaving 8 bases between them.

This chain links TRBV27 with TRBJ2-3, with D unresolved. Germline lookup yields CDR1 MNHEY and CDR2 SMNVEV (reference sequence). V gave up 6 bases and J gave up 0 bases, with 10 bases separating them. The CDR3 sequence is 14 residues long. The CDR3 is CASRPQESTDTQYF. CDR3 bases: TGTGCCAGCAGGCCTCAAGAGAGCACAGATACGCAGTATTTT.

The chain links TRBV6-1 to TRBJ1-1; no clear D gene. V was cut by 0 bases and J by 4 bases, with 12 bases left in between. The CDR3 has 15 residues. In germline, CDR1 is MNHNS, CDR2 SASEGT. The CDR3 here is CASSEAMGSPTEAFF. DNA of the CDR3: TGTGCCAGCAGTGAAGCGATGGGTTCACCCACTGAAGCTTTCTTT.

The rearrangement links TRBV4-3 to TRBJ1-2; D may be TRBD1 (5 bases). In germline, CDR1 is LGHNA, CDR2 YSLEER. This CDR3 spans 14 amino acids. V gave up 4 bases and J gave up 3 bases, with 12 bases separating them. The CDR3 DNA sequence: TGCGCCAGCAGCCGGTCAGGGCGCGACTATGGCTACACCTTC. Protein product: CASSRSGRDYGYTF.

This rearrangement joins TRBV30 to TRBJ2-1; 9 nucleotides agree with TRBD2. This CDR3 has 16 amino acids. Germline CDR1 reads GTSNPN; CDR2 reads SVGIG (reference sequence). V was pared by 2 bases and J by 4 bases, with 9 bases of the junction left unmatched. The chain's CDR3 is CAWSRLAGHRYNEQFF. The CDR3 DNA is TGTGCCTGGAGTAGGCTAGCGGGACATAGGTACAATGAGCAGTTCTTC.

The genes are TRBV11-3 and TRBJ1-2; D call uncertain. V was shortened by 3 bases and J by 6 bases, with 11 bases between the two germline ends. The CDR3 is 13 amino acids. Germline CDR1 reads SGHNT; CDR2 reads YENEEA. For the CDR3, the DNA is TGTGCCAGCAGCTTTATCAAGATGGATGGCTACACCTTC. Its protein product is CASSFIKMDGYTF.